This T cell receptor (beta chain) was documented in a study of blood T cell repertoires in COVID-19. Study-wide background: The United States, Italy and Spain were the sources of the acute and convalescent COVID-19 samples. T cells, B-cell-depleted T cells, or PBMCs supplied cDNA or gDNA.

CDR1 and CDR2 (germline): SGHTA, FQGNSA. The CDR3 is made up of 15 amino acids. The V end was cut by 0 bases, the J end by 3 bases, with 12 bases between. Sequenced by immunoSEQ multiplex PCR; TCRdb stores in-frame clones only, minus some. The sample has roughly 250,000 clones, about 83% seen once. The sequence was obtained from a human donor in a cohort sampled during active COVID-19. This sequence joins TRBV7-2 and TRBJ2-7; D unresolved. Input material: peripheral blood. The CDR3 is CASSLALTTSYEQYF. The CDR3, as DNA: TGTGCCAGCAGCTTAGCGTTGACAACGAGCTACGAGCAGTACTTC.